The 18 T cell receptor beta chains in this list originate from one sample, sequenced in a study of cytomegalovirus exposure and HLA in healthy donors. In the PCR, 60 Vbeta and 13 Jbeta primers were used. TCRdb keeps only in-frame clones here, not all; method: immunoSEQ multiplex PCR. This table has 110,000 to 150,000 clones, 80% appearing once. Sequencing was done on a sample of PBMCs. These receptor sequences come from a man aged 40-55 years in good health and CMV-seronegative.

The V gene is TRBV7-2, the J gene TRBJ1-6; D gene unclear. V gave up 5 bases and J gave up 7 bases, with 21 bases separating them. The CDR3 sequence is 17 residues long. Germline V gene lookup returns CDR1 SGHTA and CDR2 FQGNSA. The CDR3 DNA sequence: TGTGCCAGCAGCGTAGATCCAAGGGTCGGGAGAAATTCACCCCTCCACTTT. Protein sequence: CASSVDPRVGRNSPLHF. Full variable domain (outside the CDR3, taken from reference TRBV7-2 and TRBJ1-6): GAGVSQSPSNKVTEKGKDVELRCDPISGHTALYWYRQSLGQGLEFLIYFQGNSAPDKSGLPSDRFSAERTGGSVSTLTIQRTQQEDSAVYLCASSVDPRVGRNSPLHFGNGTRLTVT.

The V call is TRBV28, the J call TRBJ2-6, with D unresolved. V dropped 1 base and J dropped 0 bases, with 22 bases sitting between them. CDR1 and CDR2 (germline): MDHEN, SYDVKM. The CDR3 has 21 amino acids. The DNA for the CDR3 is TGTGCCAGCAGTTTATCCGCACCTTGGGCCTCAATTAACTCTGGGGCCAACGTCCTGACTTTC. This sequence encodes CASSLSAPWASINSGANVLTF.

This clone turned up a few times. This rearrangement joins TRBV28 to TRBJ2-3; D is unresolved. V was pared by 11 bases and J by 3 bases, with 18 bases between. This CDR3 has 14 amino acids. In germline, CDR1 is MDHEN, CDR2 SYDVKM. CDR3 sequence reads: CASTPPLRTDTQYF. The CDR3 DNA sequence: TGTGCCTCCACTCCTCCGTTGAGAACAGATACGCAGTATTTT.

The chain joins TRBV27 to TRBJ2-7, with D perhaps TRBD1 (5 bases). V was shortened by 2 bases and J by 3 bases, with 8 bases between the two germline ends. Germline V gene sequence: CDR1 MNHEY, CDR2 SMNVEV (reference sequence). The CDR3 is 13 residues long. DNA for the CDR3: TGTGCCAGCAGTTTACGGCAGGGCTACGAGCAGTACTTC. Translated, it gives CASSLRQGYEQYF.

There are a few counts of this clone. Other DNA sequences within the sample encode an identical CDR3. V usage is TRBV6-4 and J usage is TRBJ1-4, with TRBD1 matching 10 bases. Germline-derived CDR1 and CDR2 are MRHNA and SNTAGT. The CDR3 is made up of 13 amino acids. The trim removed 6 bases at V and 7 bases at J, leaving 2 bases unmatched. The CDR3 DNA is TGTGCCAGCAGCCGGGACAGGGGTGAAAAACTGTTTTTT. Translation gives CASSRDRGEKLFF.

The chain combines TRBV7-2 with TRBJ1-4; 10 nucleotides agree with TRBD1. Germline V gene data show CDR1 as SGHTA and CDR2 as FQGNSA. V lost 1 base, J lost 7 bases, and 9 bases stayed unmatched. The length of the CDR3 is 17 residues. CDR3 in DNA: TGTGCCAGCAGCTTAGAGGCGACAGGGGGCCCGTCTGAAAAACTGTTTTTT. Its protein is CASSLEATGGPSEKLFF.

This clone was recorded a few times. The CDR3 region is CASSRRDRAPDYGYTF. CDR3 sequence (DNA): TGTGCCAGCTCACGCCGGGACAGGGCCCCTGACTATGGCTACACCTTC. V usage is TRBV18 and J usage is TRBJ1-2, with 9 bases that match TRBD1. Germline values: CDR1 KGHSH, CDR2 LQKENI. This CDR3 has 16 amino acids. Trimming removed 4 bases from V and 3 bases from J; junction bases left unmatched: 9.

The table lists this clone with a few counts. The CDR3 region is CASSPPGNYGYTF. CDR3 nucleotide sequence: TGTGCCAGCAGCCCCCCGGGGAACTATGGCTACACCTTC. This sequence joins TRBV6-6 and TRBJ1-2, with D uncertain. Trimming cost V 6 bases and J 2 bases, with 10 bases left between them. Germline CDR1 reads MNHNY; CDR2 reads SVGAGI (reference sequence). CDR3 length equals 13 residues.

The V call is TRBV14, the J call TRBJ1-2; D call uncertain. CDR1 is SGHDN, CDR2 FVKESK, per germline. Deletions cut 0 bases from V and 0 bases from J, with 8 bases between. This CDR3 has 15 amino acids. CDR3 sequence reads: CASSQEGLPNYGYTF. In DNA, the CDR3 is TGTGCCAGCAGCCAAGAGGGCTTACCTAACTATGGCTACACCTTC.

V usage is TRBV6-1 and J usage is TRBJ2-3; no firm D call. The CDR3 covers 16 residues. Germline CDR1 is MNHNS and CDR2 is SASEGT. Trimming took off 2 bases at V and 0 bases at J, with 12 bases between the two ends. CDR3 nucleotides: TGTGCCAGCAGTGAACGGGTCGGGTTCAGCACAGATACGCAGTATTTT. Translating gives CASSERVGFSTDTQYF.

This clone was seen only once. The chain is built from TRBV11-2 and TRBJ2-7; weak D call: TRBD1 (5 bases). Trimming left V 3 bases short and J 2 bases short, with 14 bases between. Germline CDR1 SGHAT, CDR2 FQNNGV. The CDR3 runs 15 residues. CDR3: CASSFVLARAYEQYF. Written as DNA, the CDR3 is TGTGCCAGCAGCTTTGTATTGGCCAGGGCCTACGAGCAGTACTTC.

The chain recombines TRBV19 with TRBJ2-5; 7 bases align to TRBD2. The J segment lost 2 bases and the V segment lost 8 bases, leaving 8 bases of the junction unmatched. CDR3 length: 14 residues. Germline CDR1 and CDR2: LNHDA and SQIVND (reference sequence). The CDR3 loop is CASWGAGHQETQYF. CDR3 DNA sequence: TGTGCCAGTTGGGGAGCGGGGCATCAAGAGACCCAGTACTTC.

The gene calls are TRBV2 and TRBJ2-7; 10 nucleotides match TRBD1. The V gene's germline CDR1 is SNHLY and CDR2 FYNNEI. The CDR3 covers 14 residues. After removal of 8 bases from V and 2 bases from J, the junction contained 6 bases not matched to a gene. The CDR3 region is CASHSGQGAYEQYF. DNA of the CDR3: TGTGCCAGCCATTCCGGACAGGGGGCCTACGAGCAGTACTTC.

The chain joins TRBV7-2 to TRBJ1-1; 9 positions match TRBD1. V lost 1 base and J lost 6; bases outside the gene matches: 9. The CDR3 is made up of 16 amino acids. CDR1 and CDR2 from the germline V gene are SGHTA and FQGNSA. CDR3 in amino acids: CASSLGYGTGSPEAFF. For the CDR3, the DNA is TGTGCCAGCAGCTTAGGGTACGGGACAGGGTCCCCTGAAGCTTTCTTT.

This clone was observed once. The rearrangement joins TRBV5-1 to TRBJ1-4; TRBD1 might be the D (6 bases). V was cut by 1 base and J by 6 bases, with 10 bases left in between. CDR3 length: 14 residues. Germline values: CDR1 SGHRS, CDR2 YFSETQ. The DNA for the CDR3 is TGCGCCAGCAGCTTGTCAGGGGCGGATGAAAAACTGTTTTTT. Its translation is CASSLSGADEKLFF.

This clone is a singleton in its sample. This chain uses TRBV5-6 with TRBJ2-5; no reliable D call. Germline lookup yields CDR1 SGHDT and CDR2 YYEEEE. The CDR3 loop spans 13 amino acids. V was trimmed by 0 bases and J by 2 bases, leaving 5 bases between them. CDR3 sequence reads: CASSLGEQETQYF. CDR3 nucleotides: TGTGCCAGCAGCTTGGGAGAGCAAGAGACCCAGTACTTC.

The gene calls are TRBV28 and TRBJ1-2; a possible D gene is TRBD1 (6 bases). The germline V gene encodes CDR1 MDHEN and CDR2 SYDVKM. The CDR3 runs to 15 residues. The V gene lost 3 bases and the J gene lost 5 bases, with 16 bases spanning the gap. The CDR3 protein is CASSFGGSQGYGYTF. In DNA, the CDR3 is TGTGCCAGCAGTTTCGGGGGGAGCCAGGGGTATGGCTACACCTTC.

This clone has only one observation. The V and J genes are TRBV11-2 and TRBJ2-7; the D is unclear. The CDR3 totals 13 residues. V lost 6 bases and J 0 bases, leaving 9 bases between the germline ends. The germline gives CDR1 SGHAT, CDR2 FQNNGV. The CDR3 sequence is CASSPSFSYEQYF. The CDR3 region has the DNA TGTGCCAGCAGTCCCAGTTTCTCCTACGAGCAGTACTTC.